Below, 2 T cell receptor beta chains from the same sample are listed, as sequenced in a study of shared clonotypes between healthy human individuals. Here immunoSEQ multiplex PCR was the method, and the copy in TCRdb shows in-frame clones only, minus some. In the table there are 450,000 to 600,000 clones, about 80% of which are singletons. Sequencing was carried out using PBMCs. Every receptor here comes from a woman in her thirties or forties in good health. Some clones in this sample may be carry-over from other donors' samples.

V gene TRBV29-1 combines with J gene TRBJ2-4; 8 bases are a match to TRBD1. The V and J ends lost 3 bases and 8 bases, in that order; junction bases with no gene match: 9. The CDR3 extends over 14 amino acids. Germline loops: CDR1 SQVTM, CDR2 ANQGSEA. As DNA, the CDR3 is TGCAGCGTTGATGGGCCGGGACAGGAGGACATTCAGTACTTC. Amino acids: CSVDGPGQEDIQYF.

The genes are TRBV7-2 and TRBJ2-1; the match to TRBD1 covers 10 bases. V lost 7 bases, J lost 6 bases, and 9 bases stayed unmatched. The CDR3 is made up of 15 amino acids. CDR1 and CDR2 (germline): SGHTA, FQGNSA. The CDR3 is CASNWGQGLLNEQFF. The DNA for the CDR3 is TGTGCCAGCAACTGGGGACAGGGGCTCCTCAATGAGCAGTTCTTC.